This TCR beta chain was recorded in a study of Ad26.COV2.S vaccination and SARS-CoV-2 variants. For the study at large: COV1001, an Ad26.COV2.S trial, supplied this vaccine-arm donor. The authors gave Ad26.COV2.S intramuscularly, either once or twice 56 days apart.

Broader study findings: Vaccine recipients showed a spike-specific TCR breadth that was higher than in placebo recipients.

A note on this clone: Its cognate antigen is unknown.

Profiling relied on immunoSEQ multiplex PCR, and the TCRdb table lists in-frame clones only, not all of them. This table has just over 350,000 clones, 70% to 90% appearing once. Treatment denoted: around 19 received Ad26.COV2.S at low or high dose, single or two shots; about 5 received placebo; per-sample allocation not given. After the first vaccine or placebo injection, samples were drawn on day 63. Cohort 1b enrolled adults aged 18-55 years in Boston. The CDR3 is 11 amino acids. Trimming took 5 bases from V and 5 from J, leaving 6 bases between them. Looked up from germline, CDR1 is LGHNT and CDR2 is FRNRAP.

J is TRBJ2-5 and V is TRBV12-5; D gene uncertain. This specimen was peripheral blood, taken in a trial of Ad26.COV2.S vaccine versus placebo. This sequence originates from a person between 18 and 59 years old who received the Ad26.COV2.S COVID-19 vaccine or a placebo. CDR3: CASGILETQYF. CDR3 coding DNA: TGTGCTAGTGGTATCTTGGAGACCCAGTACTTC.